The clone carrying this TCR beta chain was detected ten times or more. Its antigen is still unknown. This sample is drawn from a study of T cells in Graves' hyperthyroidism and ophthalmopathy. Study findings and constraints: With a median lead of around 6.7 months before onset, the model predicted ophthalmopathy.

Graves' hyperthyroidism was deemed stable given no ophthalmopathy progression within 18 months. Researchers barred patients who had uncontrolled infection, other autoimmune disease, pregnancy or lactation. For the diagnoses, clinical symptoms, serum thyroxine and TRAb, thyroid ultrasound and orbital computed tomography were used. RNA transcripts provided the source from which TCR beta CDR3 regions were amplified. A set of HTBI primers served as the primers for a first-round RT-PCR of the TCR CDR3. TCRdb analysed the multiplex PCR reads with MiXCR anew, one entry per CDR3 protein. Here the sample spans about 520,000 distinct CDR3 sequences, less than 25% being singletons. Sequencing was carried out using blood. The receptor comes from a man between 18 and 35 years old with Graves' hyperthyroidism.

The CDR3 coding sequence is TGTGCCAGCAGTCAAACAGGGCGGCTCTCCTATGGCTACACCTTC. It translates to CASSQTGRLSYGYTF. This chain joins TRBV28 and TRBJ1-2; the D gene is possibly TRBD1 (6 bases). The CDR3 covers 15 residues. V was clipped by 5 bases and J by 4 bases, with 17 bases between them. The germline V gene encodes CDR1 MDHEN and CDR2 SYDVKM.